Below are 18 T cell receptor beta chains sequenced from a single sample in a study of OX40 agonist ivuxolimab in advanced cancers. The assay was immunoSEQ multiplex PCR, and TCRdb's table has in-frame clones only and misses some. Of 60,000 to 70,000 clones in the sample, just under 90% are singletons; the top ten hold around 1.9%. This sample comprised CD4+ or CD8+ T cells sorted from blood, obtained in a trial of the OX40 agonist ivuxolimab. Every receptor here comes from an adult with an advanced solid tumor such as melanoma, head and neck, liver or kidney cancer.

The chain couples TRBV4-1 to TRBJ1-2, with a tentative D call TRBD1 (6 bases). Germline values: CDR1 MGHRA, CDR2 YSYEKL. Trimming left V 0 bases short and J 0 bases short, with 11 bases between. The CDR3 runs to 16 residues. The CDR3 sequence: CASSQDQGGANYGYTF. CDR3 DNA sequence: TGCGCCAGCAGCCAAGATCAAGGGGGAGCTAACTATGGCTACACCTTC.

The chain has TRBV14 and TRBJ2-1; D possibly corresponds to TRBD2 (5 bases). In germline, CDR1 is SGHDN, CDR2 FVKESK. V was cut by 10 bases and J by 0 bases, with 13 bases left in between. The CDR3 is made up of 14 amino acids. The CDR3 DNA follows: TGTGCCACCTCGCGGGCTGTCTCCTACAATGAGCAGTTCTTC. Its translation: CATSRAVSYNEQFF.

As to this clone: This sample also contains other DNA sequences that code for the same CDR3. V usage is TRBV5-1 and J usage is TRBJ1-6, with D possibly being TRBD1 (6 bases). CDR3 length: 14 amino acids. Germline V CDR1 and CDR2: SGHRS, YFSETQ. Trimming removed 0 bases from V and 7 bases from J, with 8 bases in between. DNA of the CDR3: TGCGCCAGCAGCTTGGGACAGGAGAATTCACCCCTCCACTTT. Residues: CASSLGQENSPLHF.

This clone occurred a few times. The chain joins TRBV5-1 to TRBJ1-5; a weak D match, TRBD1 (6 bases). Germline V gene sequence: CDR1 SGHRS, CDR2 YFSETQ. The CDR3 runs to 17 residues. The V and J ends lost 0 bases and 4 bases respectively, with 17 bases between them. The CDR3, as DNA: TGCGCCAGCAGCTTGGGCTTCTCGGGACAAAATAATCAGCCCCAGCATTTT. As protein: CASSLGFSGQNNQPQHF.

This sequence joins TRBV10-3 and TRBJ2-7; D is possibly TRBD1 or TRBD2 (6 bases each). The CDR3 runs 15 residues. Germline CDR1 ENHRY, CDR2 SYGVKD. The V gene lost 0 bases and the J gene lost 3 bases, with 12 bases spanning the gap. The CDR3 DNA is TGTGCCATCAGTGAGTCGGGGGGCGGGTACTACGAGCAGTACTTC. It is translated as CAISESGGGYYEQYF.

V and J are TRBV18 and TRBJ1-1, with D possibly TRBD1 on 5 matching bases. The CDR3 loop spans 12 amino acids. Germline CDR1 reads KGHSH; CDR2 reads LQKENI. Between the trimmed V and J ends, which lost 8 bases and 1 base, there was a span of 8 bases. CDR3 in DNA: TGTGCCAGCCGAACAGGGAACACTGAAGCTTTCTTT. Its translation: CASRTGNTEAFF.

The chain has TRBV27 and TRBJ1-2, with no clear D. The CDR3 consists of 11 residues. Deletions cut 5 bases from V and 8 bases from J, with 9 bases between. CDR1 is MNHEY, CDR2 SMNVEV, per germline (reference sequence). The CDR3 loop reads CASSGLGGYTF. The CDR3 DNA reads TGTGCCAGCAGTGGTTTAGGAGGCTACACCTTC.

This chain connects TRBV2 to TRBJ2-1, with 9 bases aligning to TRBD1. Trimming took 10 bases from V and 9 from J; bases not matched to a gene: 19. Germline V gives CDR1 SNHLY, CDR2 FYNNEI. The CDR3 runs 16 residues. DNA for the CDR3: TGTGCCACAACCGCAGCTGGGACAGGGATTTTGGGTGAGCAGTTCTTC. Translated: CATTAAGTGILGEQFF.

The chain couples TRBV6-5 to TRBJ2-7; D is perhaps TRBD1 (6 bases). In germline, CDR1 is MNHEY, CDR2 SVGAGI. V lost 10 bases to trimming and J lost 4 bases, with 20 bases between them. CDR3 length: 14 amino acids. The CDR3 protein is CATLNNDRRYEQYF. The DNA of the CDR3 is TGTGCCACCCTAAATAACGACAGGAGGTACGAGCAGTACTTC.

This clone was found once. The chain carries TRBV11-2 and TRBJ1-5, with unresolved D. CDR1 and CDR2 from the germline V gene are SGHAT and FQNNGV. There are 16 residues in the CDR3. V lost 3 bases and J lost 2, with 14 bases in between. CDR3 residues: CASSFGRARRNQPQHF. The CDR3 DNA is TGTGCCAGCAGCTTTGGCAGAGCCCGGCGCAATCAGCCCCAGCATTTT.

Here the CDR3 reads CASSQGGGGNQPQHF. CDR3 in DNA: TGTGCCAGCTCACAAGGGGGGGGTGGCAATCAGCCCCAGCATTTT. The chain recombines TRBV18 with TRBJ1-5; a possible D gene is TRBD1 (6 bases). The CDR3 spans 15 residues. V lost 4 bases and J 2 bases, leaving 12 bases between the germline ends. Germline-derived CDR1 and CDR2 are KGHSH and LQKENI. Complete variable domain (other parts from reference TRBV18 and TRBJ1-5): NAGVMQNPRHLVRRRGQEARLRCSPMKGHSHVYWYRQLPEEGLKFMVYLQKENIIDESGMPKERFSAEFPKEGPSILRIQQVVRGDSAAYFCASSQGGGGNQPQHFGDGTRLSIL.

This chain connects TRBV20-1 to TRBJ2-1, with D perhaps given as TRBD1 or TRBD2 (6 bases each). V lost 5 bases to trimming and J lost 8 bases, with 10 bases between them. From germline, CDR1 is DFQATT and CDR2 SNEGSKA (reference sequence). This CDR3 spans 11 amino acids. CDR3 residues: CSAWGADEQFF. The DNA of the CDR3 is TGCAGTGCTTGGGGGGCCGATGAGCAGTTCTTC.

This clone showed up just once. The chain links TRBV7-9 to TRBJ2-2; 7 bases line up with TRBD2. Germline-derived CDR1 and CDR2 are SEHNR and FQNEAQ (reference sequence). Unmatched junction bases numbered 17, after V lost 3 bases and J lost 4 bases. This CDR3 contains 19 residues. CDR3 nucleotides: TGTGCCAGCAGCTTTTCCAGACTAGCTGCCCCTTTTGGCACCGGGGAGCTGTTTTTT. Translating it yields CASSFSRLAAPFGTGELFF. The whole variable domain, filled in from reference TRBV7-9 and TRBJ2-2, reads DTGVSQNPRHKITKRGQNVTFRCDPISEHNRLYWYRQTLGQGPEFLTYFQNEAQLEKSRLLSDRFSAERPKGSFSTLEIQRTEQGDSAMYLCASSFSRLAAPFGTGELFFGEGSRLTVL.

The chain combines TRBV14 with TRBJ2-1; 8 bases match TRBD2. Losses at the gene ends were 4 bases for V and 3 bases for J; bases not matched to a gene: 5. From germline, CDR1 is SGHDN and CDR2 FVKESK. This CDR3 has 15 amino acids. The CDR3 spells CASSPLAAYYNEQFF. For the CDR3, the DNA is TGTGCCAGCAGCCCACTAGCGGCTTACTACAATGAGCAGTTCTTC.

The chain employs TRBV6-6 and TRBJ2-7, with a weak D call TRBD2 (6 bases). Germline V gene sequence: CDR1 MNHNY, CDR2 SVGAGI (reference sequence). The CDR3 runs to 14 residues. V lost 6 bases and J lost 1, with 13 bases in between. CDR3: CASSHGDSSYEQYF. CDR3 coding DNA: TGTGCCAGCAGCCACGGGGACTCATCCTACGAGCAGTACTTC.

This clone was counted once. The chain couples TRBV27 to TRBJ2-3, with 9 bases matching TRBD2. This CDR3 is 16 amino acids long. Germline-derived CDR1 and CDR2 are MNHEY and SMNVEV (reference sequence). Germline trimming cut 7 bases from V and 3 bases from J; bases unmatched to any gene: 11. As DNA, the CDR3 is TGTGCCAGCACCTTTAGGGGGCGGGGGGGGACAGATACGCAGTATTTT. Translated: CASTFRGRGGTDTQYF.

The chain couples TRBV27 to TRBJ2-5; a weak D match, TRBD1 (6 bases). The CDR3 extends over 15 amino acids. Germline V lookup: CDR1 MNHEY, CDR2 SMNVEV (reference sequence). Trimming removed 5 bases from V and 4 bases from J, with 17 bases in between. DNA of the CDR3: TGTGCCAGCAGTCGGGCAGGGGTGAGGGTAGAGACCCAGTACTTC. Translating gives CASSRAGVRVETQYF.

This chain connects TRBV7-9 to TRBJ1-3; D is ambiguous. Germline V gives CDR1 SEHNR, CDR2 FQNEAQ (reference sequence). This CDR3 spans 14 amino acids. V was clipped by 3 bases and J by 2 bases, with 8 bases between them. In DNA, the CDR3 is TGTGCCAGCAGCTTGGAACAGCCTGGAAACACCATATATTTT. Its protein product is CASSLEQPGNTIYF.